A single sample gave rise to the 24 T cell receptor beta chains below, sequenced in a study of post-analysis software for immune sequencing data. For these TCRs, the target antigens are not known. Unique molecular identifiers were carried by the TCR beta cDNA libraries. TCRdb reanalysed the PCR reads using MiXCR and keeps one entry per CDR3 protein. The table records hundreds of thousands of distinct CDR3 sequences, approximately 59% of them present only once. Study-level results: TRBV segments more frequent in patients than in controls numbered several and included TRBV5-6, TRBV5-1 and TRBV20-1.

Specimen: blood. These receptor sequences come from a girl between 2 and 10 years old with multiple sclerosis.

The chain couples TRBV20-1 to TRBJ2-3; D call uncertain. The germline V gene encodes CDR1 DFQATT and CDR2 SNEGSKA (reference sequence). This CDR3 has 12 residues. Trimming removed 0 bases from V and 6 bases from J, with 7 bases in between. CDR3 bases: TGCAGTGCTAGAGATCCCGCGGATACGCAGTATTTT. Amino acids: CSARDPADTQYF.

This clonotype was recorded only once. The chain is built from TRBV14 and TRBJ1-5; no clear D. V lost 8 bases and J lost 4, with 21 bases in between. The germline V gene has CDR1 SGHDN and CDR2 FVKESK. This CDR3 spans 16 amino acids. CDR3 sequence (DNA): TGTGCCAGCCCACAATTAGTCGGCAGCCTGAATCAGCCCCAGCATTTT. Translated, it gives CASPQLVGSLNQPQHF.

The V and J genes are TRBV5-1 and TRBJ2-1; 8 nucleotides agree with TRBD1. Germline V gives CDR1 SGHRS, CDR2 YFSETQ. Trimming removed 1 base from V and 5 bases from J; junction bases left unmatched: 2. The CDR3 length is 14 residues. The CDR3 DNA follows: TGCGCCAGCAGCTTGACAGGGGGGAACAATGAGCAGTTCTTC. Translated: CASSLTGGNNEQFF.

The V and J genes are TRBV20-1 and TRBJ2-1; either TRBD1 or TRBD2 may supply D (5 bases each). The CDR3 contains 14 residues. Germline lookup yields CDR1 DFQATT and CDR2 SNEGSKA (reference sequence). Trimming took 2 bases from V and 4 from J, leaving 12 bases between them. In nucleotides, the CDR3 is TGCAGTGCTAGAAATACAGGACTTTACAATGAGCAGTTCTTC. This encodes CSARNTGLYNEQFF.

CDR3 DNA: TGTGCCAGCAGCTTGTTCCCGGAGAGCGAGCAGTACTTC. It codes for CASSLFPESEQYF. The chain combines TRBV5-6 with TRBJ2-7; no clear D. The CDR3 extends over 13 amino acids. Germline CDR1 SGHDT, CDR2 YYEEEE. Trimming left V 1 base short and J 6 bases short, with 11 bases between.

This clonotype was seen more than once but under ten times. The gene calls are TRBV6-1 and TRBJ1-1; 9 bases agree with TRBD1. The CDR3 has 15 amino acids. Trimming at V came to 7 bases and at J to 4 bases, leaving 10 bases not matched to a gene. CDR1 is MNHNS, CDR2 SASEGT, per germline. The CDR3 here is CASTSRQGVGTEAFF. The CDR3 region has the DNA TGTGCCAGCACTAGCAGACAGGGGGTGGGCACTGAAGCTTTCTTT.

The CDR3 DNA is TGTGCCAGCAGTCATCTCTACGGAGCCCAGTACTTC. It is translated as CASSHLYGAQYF. This chain connects TRBV12-3 or TRBV12-4 to TRBJ2-5; D remains unclear. The CDR3 contains 12 residues. With 5 bases removed from V and 9 bases from J, the gap between germline ends came to 13 bases.

V and J are TRBV24-1 and TRBJ2-5, with D perhaps matching TRBD2 (5 bases). Trimming cost V 0 bases and J 5 bases, with 12 bases left between them. The CDR3 extends over 15 amino acids. Germline V gives CDR1 KGHDR, CDR2 SFDVKD. The CDR3 reads CATSDLVGRGETQYF. CDR3 in DNA: TGTGCCACCAGTGATTTGGTGGGGAGAGGGGAGACCCAGTACTTC.

A remark on this clonotype: Germline is not matched at one junction end, which may reflect a read error. The CDR3 coding sequence is TGTGCCAGCAGTCACTCTCTTTTACAGGGGAATGGCTACACCTTC. Translation gives CASSHSLLQGNGYTF. The rearrangement joins TRBV6-6 to TRBJ1-2, with 7 bases fitting TRBD1. The germline V gene has CDR1 MNHNY and CDR2 SVGAGI (reference sequence). The CDR3 contains 15 residues.

The V gene is TRBV5-1, the J gene TRBJ2-1; weak D call: TRBD1 (5 bases). This CDR3 has 13 amino acids. Trimming stripped 4 bases from V and 8 bases from J, with 13 bases between. Germline V lookup: CDR1 SGHRS, CDR2 YFSETQ. DNA of the CDR3: TGCGCCAGCAGCGCCCAAATAGGGGATGAGCAGTTCTTC. It translates to CASSAQIGDEQFF.

The chain joins TRBV2 to TRBJ2-7; D is possibly TRBD2 (6 bases). This CDR3 has 15 residues. V dropped 0 bases and J dropped 4 bases, with 13 bases sitting between them. The germline gives CDR1 SNHLY, CDR2 FYNNEI. In nucleotides, the CDR3 is TGTGCCAGCAGTGAAGCGGTCGGGGGACTTTACGAGCAGTACTTC. Its translation is CASSEAVGGLYEQYF. Complete variable domain (other parts from reference TRBV2 and TRBJ2-7): EPEVTQTPSHQVTQMGQEVILRCVPISNHLYFYWYRQILGQKVEFLVSFYNNEISEKSEIFDDQFSVERPDGSNFTLKIRSTKLEDSAMYFCASSEAVGGLYEQYFGPGTRLTVT.

The V and J genes are TRBV29-1 and TRBJ2-7, with D unresolved. This CDR3 spans 14 amino acids. Germline CDR1 and CDR2: SQVTM and ANQGSEA. The V end was cut by 0 bases, the J end by 7 bases, with 16 bases between. The CDR3 coding sequence is TGCAGCGTTGAAGACTTTTCCATAAACGGGGAGCAGTACTTC. Its translation is CSVEDFSINGEQYF.

The chain carries TRBV14 and TRBJ2-3; D gene unclear. Trimming cost V 1 base and J 1 base, with 12 bases left between them. The CDR3 totals 16 residues. The germline V gene encodes CDR1 SGHDN and CDR2 FVKESK. CDR3 DNA sequence: TGTGCCAGCAGCCAAGTCGAAGGGTATGGCACAGATACGCAGTATTTT. As protein: CASSQVEGYGTDTQYF.

The chain carries TRBV2 and TRBJ2-3, with a weak D call TRBD2 (6 bases). The CDR3 extends over 17 amino acids. V lost 1 base to trimming and J lost 5 bases, with 19 bases between them. Germline lookup yields CDR1 SNHLY and CDR2 FYNNEI. CDR3 loop: CASSEDTSPLFLDTQYF. In DNA, the CDR3 is TGTGCCAGCAGTGAAGACACTAGCCCCCTTTTCTTAGATACGCAGTATTTT.

This chain links TRBV5-1 with TRBJ2-4, with D tentatively TRBD1 (6 bases). The CDR3 is 20 amino acids. V lost 0 bases and J lost 6, with 28 bases in between. CDR1 is SGHRS and CDR2 is YFSETQ in the germline V gene. The CDR3 DNA is TGCGCCAGCAGCTTGGTCGGAGACCCAGGGGCGCGGTATGGGGGAAACATTCAGTACTTC. Residues: CASSLVGDPGARYGGNIQYF.

The chain is built from TRBV5-1 and TRBJ2-3; possible D gene TRBD2, 5 bases. Germline CDR1 SGHRS, CDR2 YFSETQ. CDR3 length: 14 residues. V was trimmed by 4 bases and J by 6 bases, leaving 15 bases between them. CDR3 in DNA: TGCGCCAGCAGCGAGGGATCCCAGGAGGATACGCAGTATTTT. As protein: CASSEGSQEDTQYF.

This clonotype was recorded at least ten times. The chain has TRBV12-3 or TRBV12-4 and TRBJ2-1; possibly TRBD2 for D (6 bases). The length of the CDR3 is 13 residues. V lost 5 bases to trimming and J lost 7 bases, with 12 bases between them. Here the CDR3 DNA reads TGTGCCAGCAGTCCGTCTGGGGGGAATGAGCAGTTCTTC. Translation: CASSPSGGNEQFF.

This chain links TRBV2 with TRBJ2-6; the match to TRBD1 covers 7 bases. The CDR3 is 12 residues long. Germline V lookup: CDR1 SNHLY, CDR2 FYNNEI. The J segment lost 4 bases and the V segment lost 11 bases, leaving 2 bases of the junction unmatched. CDR3 coding DNA: TGTGCCTCACAGGGGGGGGCCAACGTCCTGACTTTC. Its protein is CASQGGANVLTF. Based on the CDR3 plus reference TRBV2 and TRBJ2-6, the full variable domain is EPEVTQTPSHQVTQMGQEVILRCVPISNHLYFYWYRQILGQKVEFLVSFYNNEISEKSEIFDDQFSVERPDGSNFTLKIRSTKLEDSAMYFCASQGGANVLTFGAGSRLTVL.

This sequence joins TRBV7-8 and TRBJ1-2; no firm D call. Trimming cost V 5 bases and J 6 bases, with 10 bases left between them. The CDR3 consists of 12 residues. Germline CDR1 SGHVS, CDR2 FQNEAQ. The CDR3 reads CASSRWTDGYTF. The CDR3 DNA reads TGTGCCAGCAGCCGTTGGACGGATGGCTACACCTTC.

This chain joins TRBV7-6 and TRBJ2-1, with 8 bases matching TRBD2. The length of the CDR3 is 15 residues. Germline V lookup: CDR1 SGHVS, CDR2 FNYEAQ. The trim removed 8 bases at V and 3 bases at J, leaving 9 bases unmatched. The CDR3 is CASGPSGSFYNEQFF. Written as DNA, the CDR3 is TGTGCCAGCGGACCCAGCGGGAGCTTCTACAATGAGCAGTTCTTC.

A few counts support this clonotype. The chain employs TRBV6-1 and TRBJ2-3, with 8 bases that match TRBD2. Germline values: CDR1 MNHNS, CDR2 SASEGT. The CDR3 sequence is 13 residues long. Unmatched junction bases numbered 0, after V lost 2 bases and J lost 5 bases. The CDR3 is CASSELAGDTQYF. CDR3 DNA sequence: TGTGCCAGCAGTGAACTAGCGGGAGATACGCAGTATTTT.

The chain recombines TRBV20-1 with TRBJ2-7; 13 nucleotides line up with TRBD2. Germline values: CDR1 DFQATT, CDR2 SNEGSKA (reference sequence). V was clipped by 6 bases and J by 1 base; unmatched bases: 9. The length of the CDR3 is 16 residues. CDR3 residues: CSAVTGTSGISYEQYF. CDR3 coding DNA: TGCAGTGCCGTGACCGGGACTAGCGGGATTTCCTACGAGCAGTACTTC.

The gene calls are TRBV6-5 and TRBJ2-3, with D perhaps TRBD2 (6 bases). Germline V gives CDR1 MNHEY, CDR2 SVGAGI. This CDR3 is built from 19 residues. V shed 3 bases and J shed 0 bases, with 22 bases lying between them. The CDR3: CASSYEISVGGTSTDTQYF. The CDR3 DNA sequence: TGTGCCAGCAGTTATGAAATCTCGGTTGGGGGGACGAGCACAGATACGCAGTATTTT.

This chain joins TRBV7-3 and TRBJ2-7, with D possibly matching TRBD2 (6 bases). The DNA end is more similar to TRBJ2-5, so the J call may be wrong. CDR3 size: 19 residues. Germline loops: CDR1 SGHTA, CDR2 FQGTGA. CDR3 DNA sequence: TGTGCCAGCAGCTTAAATGCGCCGGGACTCTTTCCGGAAAAGGAGACCCAGTACTTC. Its translation is CASSLNAPGLFPEKETQYF.